This TCR beta chain was observed in a study of cytotoxic CD8 clonotypes in ibrutinib-treated CLL. Study as a whole: Productive templates per sample averaged 255,043; productive rearrangements, 94,082.

Some clones are missing from TCRdb's copy, which holds only in-frame ones; the method was immunoSEQ multiplex PCR. The profile shows about 140,000 clones, more than 75% of them singletons. Cryopreserved PBMCs provided around 1.9 micrograms of genomic DNA for the TCR beta libraries. As to this clone: The antigen is not known.

Overall study findings and caveats: Having risen at ibrutinib response, clonality had fallen back toward baseline by progression. Under therapy, public clonotypes either contracted or stayed stable, and they were uncommon.

This clonotype originated in a human donor with chronic lymphocytic leukemia. The input for sequencing was PBMCs, taken after 36 months of ibrutinib treatment.

Written as DNA, the CDR3 is TGTGCCTGGGGTACATTTTATAGCAATCAGCCCCAGCATTTT. As protein: CAWGTFYSNQPQHF. The chain uses TRBV30 and TRBJ1-5; no clear D. Trimming took off 5 bases at V and 0 bases at J, with 11 bases between the two ends. The germline CDR1 and CDR2 sequences are GTSNPN and SVGIG (reference sequence). CDR3 length: 14 amino acids.